Listed here are 12 T cell receptor beta chains from one sample, sequenced in a study of early T cells in non-severe SARS-CoV-2 infection. TCRdb ran MiXCR on the 5' RACE reads and lists one entry per CDR3 protein. The table includes 79,000 or so distinct CDR3 sequences, roughly 13% detected once. Sequencing input: whole blood. These TCRs come from an adult who was a healthcare worker with PCR-confirmed SARS-CoV-2 infection or an uninfected control (not recorded which).

This clonotype appeared a few times. The chain couples TRBV6-5 to TRBJ2-4; perhaps TRBD1 as D (7 bases). Per germline, CDR1 MNHEY and CDR2 SVGAGI. Trimming removed 0 bases from V and 2 bases from J, with 23 bases in between. The CDR3 sequence is 20 residues long. CDR3 DNA: TGTGCCAGCAGTTACTCCCAGGGGGGTTCGGGTTTATTGACCAAAAACATTCAGTACTTC. Protein: CASSYSQGGSGLLTKNIQYF.

This clonotype was counted at least ten times. V is TRBV7-2 and J is TRBJ2-1, with 9 bases that match TRBD2. The CDR3 runs 14 residues. The trim removed 5 bases at V and 8 bases at J, leaving 7 bases unmatched. The germline V gene encodes CDR1 SGHTA and CDR2 FQGNSA. The CDR3 sequence: CASSPQREAHEQFF. CDR3 sequence (DNA): TGTGCCAGCAGCCCCCAGCGGGAGGCTCATGAGCAGTTCTTC.

This clonotype was seen a handful of times. The V call is TRBV20-1, the J call TRBJ2-3, with 16 positions matching TRBD2. The CDR3 runs to 15 residues. Germline trimming cut 6 bases from V and 8 bases from J; bases unmatched to any gene: 8. Germline V gene data show CDR1 as DFQATT and CDR2 as SNEGSKA (reference sequence). The CDR3 DNA sequence: TGCAGTGCCACGGGACTAGCGGGGGGGCCGGGTACGCAGTATTTT. Protein product: CSATGLAGGPGTQYF.

The chain combines TRBV28 with TRBJ1-6, with D possibly matching TRBD1 (5 bases). The V end lost 7 bases, the J end lost 7 bases, and 14 bases lay between the germline ends. The length of the CDR3 is 14 residues. Germline V CDR1 and CDR2: MDHEN, SYDVKM. CDR3 region: CASTRDSWNSPLHF. CDR3 sequence (DNA): TGTGCCAGCACCCGTGACAGTTGGAATTCACCCCTCCACTTT.

This clonotype has at least ten counts. This CDR3 is CSVGPSAATEAFF. The CDR3 DNA reads TGCAGCGTTGGCCCCTCCGCAGCAACTGAAGCTTTCTTT. This sequence joins TRBV29-1 and TRBJ1-1; D is unresolved. The V end was cut by 4 bases, the J end by 5 bases, with 14 bases between. Germline CDR1 SQVTM, CDR2 ANQGSEA. This CDR3 spans 13 amino acids.

This clonotype came up many times. This chain links TRBV29-1 with TRBJ1-2, with TRBD1 matching 11 bases. The J segment lost 5 bases and the V segment lost 1 base, leaving 3 bases of the junction unmatched. Germline lookup yields CDR1 SQVTM and CDR2 ANQGSEA. The CDR3 runs to 14 residues. CDR3 nucleotides: TGCAGCGTTGAAGTCGGGACAGGGGGTTATGGCTACACCTTC. Translating gives CSVEVGTGGYGYTF.

In this sample, this clonotype turned up many times. This chain connects TRBV18 to TRBJ2-1, with D maybe TRBD2 (5 bases). The CDR3 has 16 amino acids. The V gene's germline CDR1 is KGHSH and CDR2 LQKENI. Trimming cost V 2 bases and J 2 bases, with 13 bases left between them. The CDR3 here is CASSPEVLVTYNEQFF. The CDR3 bases are TGTGCCAGCTCACCAGAGGTACTAGTCACCTACAATGAGCAGTTCTTC.

This clonotype was counted a few times. The chain uses TRBV5-1 and TRBJ2-1, with a tentative D call TRBD2 (5 bases). This CDR3 is built from 16 residues. Germline values: CDR1 SGHRS, CDR2 YFSETQ. Trimming left V 3 bases short and J 0 bases short, with 13 bases between. The CDR3 loop reads CASSSTSGGSYNEQFF. CDR3 coding DNA: TGCGCCAGCAGCTCCACGAGCGGAGGCTCCTACAATGAGCAGTTCTTC.

The chain couples TRBV4-3 to TRBJ2-2, with TRBD2 identical over 11 bases. The CDR3 runs 16 residues. V was pared by 3 bases and J by 5 bases, with 5 bases of the junction left unmatched. Germline V gene lookup returns CDR1 LGHNA and CDR2 YSLEER. CDR3 sequence (DNA): TGCGCCAGCAGCCATTCCTGGACTAGCGGGACCGGGGAGCTGTTTTTT. Translated: CASSHSWTSGTGELFF.

This clonotype was observed a few times. The chain combines TRBV3-1 with TRBJ2-7; possibly TRBD2 for D (6 bases). Germline V lookup: CDR1 LGHDT, CDR2 YNNKEL (reference sequence). Trimming took off 11 bases at V and 2 bases at J, with 13 bases between the two ends. The CDR3 consists of 12 residues. The CDR3 sequence is CAAGPGAYEQYF. The CDR3 DNA sequence: TGTGCCGCGGGACCGGGGGCCTACGAGCAGTACTTC.

The rearrangement uses TRBV7-2 and TRBJ2-1, with TRBD2 matching over 14 bases. Germline V gene data show CDR1 as SGHTA and CDR2 as FQGNSA. Unmatched junction bases numbered 15, after V lost 5 bases and J lost 3 bases. There are 20 residues in the CDR3. The CDR3 DNA is TGTGCCAGCAGCCCGTCACGGGACAGGGGACTAGCGGGAGTCTACAATGAGCAGTTCTTC. Protein product: CASSPSRDRGLAGVYNEQFF.

This clonotype appeared a few times. This chain joins TRBV12-3 or TRBV12-4 and TRBJ2-7; D is unresolved. CDR3 size: 12 residues. Trimming took off 4 bases at V and 3 bases at J, with 7 bases between the two ends. The CDR3 sequence: CASSYSVYEQYF. The CDR3 DNA follows: TGTGCCAGCAGTTACTCGGTCTACGAGCAGTACTTC.